Sequencing of this T cell receptor beta chain was carried out in a study of CD8 T cells in ankylosing spondylitis. General observations from the study: The study identified a TCR beta motif of 7 or 8 highly homologous variants that appeared characteristic of ankylosing spondylitis blood. Disease-linked clones reportedly showed significant enrichment in matched ankylosing spondylitis synovial fluid.

Trimming stripped 4 bases from V and 7 bases from J, with 7 bases between. The CDR3 runs to 12 residues. CDR1 and CDR2 (germline): SEHNR, FQNEAQ (reference sequence). TCRdb passed the 5' RACE reads through MiXCR, listing each CDR3 protein once. The table lists under 200,000 distinct CDR3 sequences, approximately 10% of them singletons. This clonotype has only a few counts. As yet, its antigen is unknown. Sample: blood, either unsorted or a sorted T cell fraction (not recorded which). This chain uses TRBV7-9 with TRBJ2-2, with D maybe TRBD2 (6 bases). This TCR was sampled from a female donor with ankylosing spondylitis or in good health (not recorded which). For the CDR3, the DNA is TGTGCCAGCAGCTCCGGGAGCGGGGAGCTGTTTTTT. Protein product: CASSSGSGELFF.